The 18 T cell receptor beta chains listed next were all sequenced from one sample in a study of blood T cell repertoires in COVID-19. TCRdb's copy holds only in-frame clones and misses some; the assay was immunoSEQ multiplex PCR. The table records about 110,000 clones, 70% to 85% of them present only once. Material for sequencing was peripheral blood. These receptors were obtained from a woman between 35 and 50 years old with acute or convalescent COVID-19.

The J gene is TRBJ2-7, the V gene TRBV28; D is undetermined. Germline V gene lookup returns CDR1 MDHEN and CDR2 SYDVKM. This CDR3 contains 13 residues. The V end lost 4 bases, the J end lost 4 bases, and 11 bases lay between the germline ends. The CDR3 is CASSSPSGYEQYF. The CDR3 region has the DNA TGTGCCAGCAGTTCCCCTTCAGGATACGAGCAGTACTTC. Full variable domain (rest looked up from reference TRBV28 and TRBJ2-7): DVKVTQSSRYLVKRTGEKVFLECVQDMDHENMFWYRQDPGLGLRLIYFSYDVKMKEKGDIPEGYSVSREKKERFSLILESASTNQTSMYLCASSSPSGYEQYFGPGTRLTVT.

The chain recombines TRBV4-2 with TRBJ2-2; the match to TRBD1 covers 11 bases. Trimming removed 4 bases from V and 6 bases from J; junction bases left unmatched: 7. Germline V gene sequence: CDR1 LGHNA, CDR2 YNFKEQ. The CDR3 runs to 16 residues. CDR3 loop: CASSPGQGEVAGELFF. The CDR3 bases are TGTGCCAGCAGCCCGGGACAGGGGGAAGTGGCCGGGGAGCTGTTTTTT.

The rearrangement uses TRBV27 and TRBJ2-6; D might be TRBD2 (5 bases). Trimming took off 7 bases at V and 0 bases at J, with 10 bases between the two ends. The CDR3 loop spans 15 amino acids. Germline V lookup: CDR1 MNHEY, CDR2 SMNVEV (reference sequence). As DNA, the CDR3 is TGTGCCAGCATGGAGGTTAGCTCTGGGGCCAACGTCCTGACTTTC. Its protein is CASMEVSSGANVLTF.

The genes are TRBV29-1 and TRBJ1-5; D call uncertain. This CDR3 comprises 14 residues. Germline V lookup: CDR1 SQVTM, CDR2 ANQGSEA. Trimming cost V 2 bases and J 5 bases, with 13 bases left between them. As DNA, the CDR3 is TGCAGCGTTGAATTGGGGAGCGGCGATCAGCCCCAGCATTTT. Its translation: CSVELGSGDQPQHF.

CDR3 sequence reads: CASSEYRQDQPQHF. CDR3 bases: TGTGCCAGCAGTGAATATCGACAGGACCAGCCCCAGCATTTT. V gene TRBV25-1 combines with J gene TRBJ1-5, with D tentatively TRBD1 (6 bases). The CDR3 is made up of 14 amino acids. Germline loops: CDR1 MGHDK, CDR2 SYGVNS. The V end lost 0 bases, the J end lost 7 bases, and 10 bases lay between the germline ends. Full variable domain (outside the CDR3, taken from reference TRBV25-1 and TRBJ1-5): EADIYQTPRYLVIGTGKKITLECSQTMGHDKMYWYQQDPGMELHLIHYSYGVNSTEKGDLSSESTVSRIRTEHFPLTLESARPSHTSQYLCASSEYRQDQPQHFGDGTRLSIL.

The genes are TRBV5-1 and TRBJ2-2, with a weak D call TRBD1 (5 bases). Germline assignment: CDR1 SGHRS and CDR2 YFSETQ. V lost 0 bases and J lost 2, with 17 bases in between. The CDR3 covers 18 residues. This CDR3 is CASSLESWGRGNTGELFF. CDR3 coding DNA: TGCGCCAGCAGCTTGGAATCGTGGGGAAGGGGCAACACCGGGGAGCTGTTTTTT.

The rearrangement uses TRBV18 and TRBJ1-1, with 7 bases identical to TRBD1. Looked up from germline, CDR1 is KGHSH and CDR2 is LQKENI. J was trimmed by 4 bases and V by 5 bases; bases with no gene match: 7. CDR3 length: 14 residues. The CDR3 protein is CASSTMGQTTEAFF. The CDR3 DNA is TGTGCCAGCTCAACTATGGGACAGACCACTGAAGCTTTCTTT.

This rearrangement joins TRBV11-1 to TRBJ2-7, with 9 bases fitting TRBD2. Trimming took 5 bases from V and 5 from J; bases not matched to a gene: 10. Germline values: CDR1 SGHAT, CDR2 FQDESV (reference sequence). The CDR3 has 15 amino acids. The CDR3 reads CASSPWASGVDEQYF. CDR3 nucleotide sequence: TGTGCCAGCAGCCCCTGGGCTAGCGGGGTGGACGAGCAGTACTTC. Supplemented by reference TRBV11-1 and TRBJ2-7, the full variable domain reads EAEVAQSPRYKITEKSQAVAFWCDPISGHATLYWYRQILGQGPELLVQFQDESVVDDSQLPKDRFSAERLKGVDSTLKIQPAELGDSAMYLCASSPWASGVDEQYFGPGTRLTVT.

This clone was picked up one time. V is TRBV5-1 and J is TRBJ2-3; tentative D call: TRBD2 (7 bases). This CDR3 has 15 residues. The germline V gene has CDR1 SGHRS and CDR2 YFSETQ. Trimming shortened V by 4 bases and J by 3 bases, and 15 bases separated the two germline ends. CDR3 amino acids: CASSPAGARTDTQYF. The CDR3 coding sequence is TGCGCCAGCAGCCCTGCGGGGGCTAGGACAGATACGCAGTATTTT.

The genes are TRBV3-1 (or the pseudogene TRBV3-2) and TRBJ2-3; perhaps TRBD2 as D (6 bases). CDR3 size: 15 residues. V lost 0 bases and J lost 2, with 9 bases in between. Germline values: CDR1 LGHDT, CDR2 YNNKEL (reference sequence). The CDR3 DNA follows: TGTGCCAGCAGCCAAGATCGGGGGAACACAGATACGCAGTATTTT. Translating gives CASSQDRGNTDTQYF.

The chain couples TRBV24-1 to TRBJ2-3, with a weak D call TRBD2 (6 bases). From germline, CDR1 is KGHDR and CDR2 SFDVKD. The CDR3 loop spans 13 amino acids. The V end lost 5 bases, the J end lost 4 bases, and 9 bases lay between the germline ends. The CDR3 protein is CATSGREADTQYF. The CDR3 nucleotides read TGTGCCACCAGTGGCAGGGAGGCAGATACGCAGTATTTT.

This clone was seen a single time. V usage is TRBV2 and J usage is TRBJ1-1; 8 bases are shared with TRBD1. CDR1 and CDR2 (germline): SNHLY, FYNNEI. The CDR3 loop spans 13 amino acids. The V gene end was trimmed by 6 bases and the J gene end by 6 bases; junction bases not matched to a gene: 6. The CDR3 region is CASRGQGAAEAFF. Here the CDR3 DNA reads TGTGCCAGCAGGGGTCAGGGGGCGGCTGAAGCTTTCTTT.

Here the CDR3 reads CSVGGAGGPTDTQYF. The CDR3 DNA is TGCAGCGTTGGGGGGGCGGGGGGCCCCACAGATACGCAGTATTTT. The J gene is TRBJ2-3, the V gene TRBV29-1; 8 positions agree with TRBD2. The germline V gene has CDR1 SQVTM and CDR2 ANQGSEA. The trim removed 4 bases at V and 2 bases at J, leaving 8 bases unmatched. CDR3 size: 15 residues.

This clone has a handful of counts. The chain couples TRBV2 to TRBJ2-2, with D possibly being TRBD1 (6 bases). The germline CDR1 and CDR2 sequences are SNHLY and FYNNEI. V lost 4 bases to trimming and J lost 3 bases, with 9 bases between them. The length of the CDR3 is 14 residues. In DNA form, the CDR3 reads TGTGCCAGCAGTGGAGACAGGCACACCGGGGAGCTGTTTTTT. Its translation is CASSGDRHTGELFF.

The V and J genes are TRBV4-1 and TRBJ2-4; tentative D call: TRBD1 (6 bases). This CDR3 is 17 amino acids long. The V end was cut by 4 bases, the J end by 0 bases, with 16 bases between. Germline values: CDR1 MGHRA, CDR2 YSYEKL. CDR3 residues: CASSLSGQQPAKNIQYF. The DNA of the CDR3 is TGCGCCAGCAGCCTATCAGGACAGCAGCCAGCCAAAAACATTCAGTACTTC.

The chain has TRBV4-3 and TRBJ1-4; D is possibly TRBD1 (6 bases). The CDR3 is 16 residues long. Germline loops: CDR1 LGHNA, CDR2 YSLEER. The V and J ends lost 0 bases and 5 bases respectively, with 13 bases between them. The CDR3 nucleotides are TGCGCCAGCAGCCAAGATATGGGGGCCACAAATGAAAAACTGTTTTTT. It codes for CASSQDMGATNEKLFF.

The chain joins TRBV11-2 to TRBJ2-7, with D unclear. Trimming cost V 3 bases and J 0 bases, with 12 bases left between them. CDR1 and CDR2 (germline): SGHAT, FQNNGV. CDR3 length: 15 amino acids. CDR3 nucleotide sequence: TGTGCCAGCAGCTTTTTGACATCCAGCTCCTACGAGCAGTACTTC. This translates into CASSFLTSSSYEQYF. The whole variable domain, filled in from reference TRBV11-2 and TRBJ2-7, reads EAGVAQSPRYKIIEKRQSVAFWCNPISGHATLYWYQQILGQGPKLLIQFQNNGVVDDSQLPKDRFSAERLKGVDSTLKIQPAKLEDSAVYLCASSFLTSSSYEQYFGPGTRLTVT.

The chain is built from TRBV4-1 and TRBJ2-5; 10 bases line up with TRBD2. CDR3 length: 15 amino acids. V dropped 3 bases and J dropped 5; count of bases not matched to a gene: 6. Germline V gene lookup returns CDR1 MGHRA and CDR2 YSYEKL. CDR3 region: CASSHSGGAGETQYF. The DNA of the CDR3 is TGCGCCAGCAGCCACAGCGGGGGGGCCGGTGAGACCCAGTACTTC.